This TCR beta chain was obtained from a study of T cell repertoires in cytomegalovirus infection. Study details: Public TCR beta signatures marked donors with CMV infection and the matching HLA.

TCRdb re-called the reads with MiXCR, one entry per CDR3 protein. In the table there are about 480,000 distinct CDR3 sequences, 30% to 40% of which are singletons. Notes on the study in general: Clonotype analysis showed dominance of the ex vivo response by HLA-C-restricted CMV-specific TCR beta clonotypes.

With 1 base removed from V and 2 bases from J, the gap between germline ends came to 9 bases. The CDR3 is made up of 15 amino acids. Per germline, CDR1 SGHTA and CDR2 FQGNSA. This clonotype was counted a few times. Its antigen is unidentified. The chain employs TRBV7-2 and TRBJ2-4, with D perhaps matching TRBD2 (5 bases). This TCR was sampled from a human donor in good health (CMV status not recorded). Some clones in this sample may be carry-over from other donors' samples. Sequencing used cultured PBMCs, obtained from culture after CMV antigen stimulation. For the CDR3, the DNA is TGTGCCAGCAGCTTAGTTCCGGGGTCCAAAAACATTCAGTACTTC. Translating gives CASSLVPGSKNIQYF.